This TCR beta chain came from a study of T-cell reconstitution after alpha-beta-depleted transplantation in children. Unique molecular identifiers were incorporated when the TCRbeta library was constructed. TCRdb re-derived calls from the PCR reads in MiXCR, one entry per CDR3 protein. Of hundreds of thousands of distinct CDR3 sequences listed, 24% are singletons. Findings and caveats of the study: Recipient T cells and thymic progenitors that survived were the source of the high TCRbeta diversity seen at day 60 in some patients. Reported findings indicate that, about two months after transplant, alpha-beta T cells came from several hundred expanded clones, which were derived from non-depleted graft cells. It was newly produced T cells that mostly accounted for T-cell counts and diversity one year after transplant.

There are many counts of this clonotype. Antigen specificity is unknown. This sequence was found in a female patient aged 2-9 years who had a stem cell transplant for congenital amegakaryocytic thrombocytopenia, so the T cells may come from the graft donor. Sequenced here: PBMCs, mostly from graft donor cells, sampled 360 days after TCRalphabeta/CD19-depleted stem cell transplant.

For the CDR3, the DNA is TGCGCCAGCAGCACGGGACTAGCGGGAGGTACCTCCTACGAGCAGTACTTC. This sequence encodes CASSTGLAGGTSYEQYF. The chain links TRBV5-1 to TRBJ2-7; 15 nucleotides align to TRBD2. The J segment lost 0 bases and the V segment lost 4 bases, leaving 5 bases of the junction unmatched. The length of the CDR3 is 17 residues. CDR1 is SGHRS, CDR2 YFSETQ, per germline. Filled out from reference TRBV5-1 and TRBJ2-7, the complete variable domain reads KAGVTQTPRYLIKTRGQQVTLSCSPISGHRSVSWYQQTPGQGLQFLFEYFSETQRNKGNFPGRFSGRQFSNSRSEMNVSTLELGDSALYLCASSTGLAGGTSYEQYFGPGTRLTVT.